This T cell receptor (beta chain) is from a study of blood T cell repertoires in COVID-19. About the research overall: There were acute and convalescent COVID-19 samples, and they came from the United States, Italy and Spain. The analysed material was cDNA or gDNA that came from T cells, B-cell-depleted T cells, or PBMCs.

Original handling: Researchers report that nucleated cell counts were estimated from reference gene primer amplification. The protocol was immunoSEQ multiplex PCR, while the TCRdb copy is restricted to in-frame clones and leaves out a portion. Clonal size and the V and J genes are those of that table, whereas D and trimming came from the DNA. The sample shows about 400,000 clones, approximately 88% of them seen only once. The ends lost 4 bases at V and 6 bases at J; junction bases unmatched: 6. The CDR3 contains 15 residues. Germline V gene lookup returns CDR1 MNHEY and CDR2 SVGAGI. The rearrangement uses TRBV6-5 and TRBJ1-6, with TRBD1 matching 7 bases. Sequencing used peripheral blood. This clonotype was obtained from a man aged 35 to 55 with acute or convalescent COVID-19. The CDR3 loop reads CASSSQGPPNSPLHF. CDR3 bases: TGTGCCAGCAGTTCACAGGGGCCCCCTAATTCACCCCTCCACTTT.